The clone carrying this T cell receptor beta chain appeared many times. The data were obtained in a study of blood T cell repertoires in COVID-19. Study-wide context: COVID-19 samples, acute and convalescent, were from the United States, Italy and Spain.

Germline V gene sequence: CDR1 MDHEN, CDR2 SYDVKM. This CDR3 is built from 13 residues. J gave up 8 bases and V 10 bases, and 10 bases lay outside the gene matches. Profiling relied on immunoSEQ multiplex PCR, and the TCRdb table lists in-frame clones only, not all of them. The sample lists about 240,000 clones; about 79% were seen once. Sequenced sample: peripheral blood. This chain joins TRBV28 and TRBJ1-4; 7 bases are shared with TRBD1. This TCR was recovered from a woman aged 80 or over with acute or convalescent COVID-19. The CDR3 region has the DNA TGTGCCACCAGGGGGGGGACGTGGGAAAAACTGTTTTTT. This codes for CATRGGTWEKLFF.